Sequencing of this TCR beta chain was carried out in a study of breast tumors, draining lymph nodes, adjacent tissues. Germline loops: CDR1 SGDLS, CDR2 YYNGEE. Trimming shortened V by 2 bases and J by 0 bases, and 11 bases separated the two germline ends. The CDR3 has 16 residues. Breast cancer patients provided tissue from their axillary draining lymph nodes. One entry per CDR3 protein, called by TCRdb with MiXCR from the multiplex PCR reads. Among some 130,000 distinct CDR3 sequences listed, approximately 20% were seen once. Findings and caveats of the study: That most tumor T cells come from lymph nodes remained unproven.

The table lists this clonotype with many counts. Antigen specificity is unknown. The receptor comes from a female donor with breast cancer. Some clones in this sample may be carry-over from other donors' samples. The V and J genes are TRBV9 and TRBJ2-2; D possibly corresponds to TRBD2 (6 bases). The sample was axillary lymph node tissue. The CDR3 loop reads CASSVLAFPNTGELFF. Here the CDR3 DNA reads TGTGCCAGCAGCGTCCTAGCGTTTCCGAACACCGGGGAGCTGTTTTTT.